Sequencing of this TCR beta chain was carried out in a study of control samples from healthy donors and cancer patients. The V end lost 8 bases, the J end lost 7 bases, and 14 bases lay between the germline ends. Germline CDR1 is MNHEY and CDR2 is SVGAGI. The CDR3 covers 13 residues. Sequencing was performed with immunoSEQ multiplex PCR; in TCRdb, only in-frame clones are kept and a portion is missing. The table has roughly 450,000 clones, 75% to 95% seen once. The source material was PBMCs. The receptor's source is a man aged 40-49 years with head and neck cancer. The chain carries TRBV6-5 and TRBJ1-4; D not certain. DNA of the CDR3: TGTGCCAGCTTAGGCGATTTCAGTGAAAAACTGTTTTTT. It specifies CASLGDFSEKLFF.